This TCR beta chain was observed in a study of blood T cell repertoires in COVID-19. Overall study context: From T cells, B-cell-depleted T cells, or PBMCs came the material, which was cDNA or gDNA.

Patients of the Seattle cohort, enrolled during active infection, were followed longitudinally. This clone turned up a few times. CDR3 size: 18 residues. CDR1 KGHDR and CDR2 SFDVKD come from the germline V gene. V trimming: 0 bases; J trimming: 3 bases; junction bases outside the gene matches: 12. Produced via immunoSEQ multiplex PCR; TCRdb's table is partial and in-frame only. The sample has about 87,000 clones, 70% to 85% seen once. The sequencing input was peripheral blood. The chain carries TRBV24-1 and TRBJ2-7; 8 nucleotides match TRBD1. The TCR sequence derives from a woman older than 75 with COVID-19, enrolled during active disease. The CDR3: CATSDLRECGQGFYEQYF. In nucleotides, the CDR3 is TGTGCCACCAGTGATTTGCGCGAATGTGGACAGGGTTTCTACGAGCAGTACTTC.